Only a few counts were recorded for the clone carrying this T cell receptor (beta chain). Original methodology: Amplification of reference gene primers provided the estimated nucleated cell counts. TCRdb keeps only in-frame clones here, not all; method: immunoSEQ multiplex PCR. V, J and clone size derive from that table, while D and trimming were established from the DNA sequence. The table has approximately 260,000 clones, approximately 86% seen once. V gave up 4 bases and J gave up 5 bases; unmatched junction bases: 15. Germline CDR1 SGHTA, CDR2 FQGNSA. The CDR3 extends over 17 amino acids. These data originate in a study of blood T cell repertoires in COVID-19. Study-level information: Samples of COVID-19 (acute and convalescent) were obtained from the United States, Italy and Spain. PBMCs, B-cell-depleted T cells, or T cells were the source of the cDNA or gDNA that made up the material.

This receptor was obtained from a man aged 18 to 35 with active or convalescent COVID-19. The sample comprised peripheral blood. The chain couples TRBV7-2 to TRBJ2-3; 7 bases agree with TRBD2. The CDR3 protein is CASSWGMGEGQLDTQYF. The CDR3 nucleotides are TGTGCCAGCAGCTGGGGCATGGGGGAGGGCCAATTAGATACGCAGTATTTT.